The 5 T cell receptor beta chains below all came from one sample that was sequenced in a study of a mutant IDH1 vaccine in newly diagnosed glioma. The time point is: baseline, week 1 (first vaccination visit). Stated treatment: pre-vaccination baseline after standard-of-care therapy. Libraries were prepared by immunoSEQ multiplex PCR; TCRdb keeps only in-frame clonotypes and omits some of them. This table holds over 75,000 clones, around four fifths found once. Source: PBMCs, taken from a glioma patient treated with radiotherapy, temozolomide or both. The receptors were sampled from a man between 35 and 55 years old with glioma.

This clone appeared once. The DNA of the CDR3 is TGTGCCACCGGAGGGGGGTTGTCTAACTATGGCTACACCTTC. Its translation is CATGGGLSNYGYTF. The chain has TRBV27 and TRBJ1-2, with D tentatively TRBD1 (6 bases). Germline V CDR1 and CDR2: MNHEY, SMNVEV (reference sequence). V was shortened by 10 bases and J by 0 bases, with 15 bases between the two germline ends. This CDR3 spans 14 amino acids.

The chain links TRBV7-2 to TRBJ2-7, with D possibly matching TRBD1 (5 bases). Trimming took off 8 bases at V and 6 bases at J, with 11 bases between the two ends. CDR1 and CDR2 from the germline V gene are SGHTA and FQGNSA. The CDR3 runs 11 residues. The CDR3 here is CASGRVAEQYF. The CDR3 coding sequence is TGTGCCAGCGGCAGGGTGGCCGAGCAGTACTTC.

On this clone itself: This sample includes further DNA sequences coding for the same CDR3. The chain has TRBV5-1 and TRBJ1-1; D is unresolved. V lost 4 bases, J lost 4 bases, and 11 bases lay in between. Germline V gives CDR1 SGHRS, CDR2 YFSETQ. This CDR3 is built from 13 residues. The CDR3 nucleotides read TGCGCCAGCAGCCCCCTAGAAGGCACTGAAGCTTTCTTT. This sequence encodes CASSPLEGTEAFF.

This clone has just a few counts. The V call is TRBV25-1, the J call TRBJ1-5, with TRBD1 as a possible D gene (6 bases). The CDR3 totals 14 residues. Germline V gene data show CDR1 as MGHDK and CDR2 as SYGVNS. Trimming took off 3 bases at V and 4 bases at J, with 10 bases between the two ends. The CDR3 nucleotides read TGTGCCAGCAGTGAGGGACACCGTAATCAGCCCCAGCATTTT. It specifies CASSEGHRNQPQHF. Complete variable domain (other parts from reference TRBV25-1 and TRBJ1-5): EADIYQTPRYLVIGTGKKITLECSQTMGHDKMYWYQQDPGMELHLIHYSYGVNSTEKGDLSSESTVSRIRTEHFPLTLESARPSHTSQYLCASSEGHRNQPQHFGDGTRLSIL.

J is TRBJ2-3 and V is TRBV29-1; TRBD2 might be the D (6 bases). The CDR3 spans 14 residues. V lost 6 bases and J lost 3, with 16 bases in between. Germline CDR1 is SQVTM and CDR2 is ANQGSEA. CDR3 DNA sequence: TGCAGCGTCGTGGGCGGGACGGTGACAGATACGCAGTATTTT. This translates into CSVVGGTVTDTQYF.